This entry is about one T cell receptor (beta chain). Its target is unknown. The data derive from a study of identifying expanded T cells in peripheral blood. The CDR3 is made up of 12 amino acids. Trimming shortened V by 5 bases and J by 4 bases, and 9 bases separated the two germline ends. Germline loops: CDR1 KGHSH, CDR2 LQKENI. Study-wide points: Clone count variance between roughly 2-week samples rose with total template count.

TCRdb's table, derived via immunoSEQ multiplex PCR, lists solely in-frame clones and lacks some. The sample comprises roughly 100,000 clones, 88% of which are singletons, and approximately 3.9% rests with the top ten. The sample consisted of blood. The chain recombines TRBV18 with TRBJ2-7; D gene unclear. The sequence was collected from a person between 18 and 75 years old in good health. In DNA, the CDR3 is TGTGCCAGCTCAAAGAGTATGTACGAGCAGTACTTC. It is translated as CASSKSMYEQYF.